The next 31 T cell receptor beta chains were all read from a single sample in a study of CD8 T cells in ankylosing spondylitis. TCRdb analysed the 5' RACE reads with MiXCR anew, one entry per CDR3 protein. The sample has a few hundred thousand distinct CDR3 sequences, roughly 20% seen once; the top ten hold roughly 4%. The sequenced sample consisted of blood, either unsorted or a sorted T cell fraction (not recorded which). Receptor source: a female donor with ankylosing spondylitis or in good health (not recorded which).

The CDR3, as DNA: TGCAGCGTGCGGACAGGGTTGAACACCGGGGAGCTGTTTTTT. It yields the protein CSVRTGLNTGELFF. The chain links TRBV29-1 to TRBJ2-2, with 8 nucleotides matching TRBD1. After removal of 6 bases from V and 1 base from J, the junction contained 4 bases not matched to a gene. The CDR3 length is 14 residues. Germline CDR1 is SQVTM and CDR2 is ANQGSEA.

This clonotype has a single count. The chain is built from TRBV6-1 and TRBJ2-2; 9 bases fit TRBD2. The junction had 2 bases not matched to a gene; V was cut back by 4 bases and J by 5 bases. Germline values: CDR1 MNHNS, CDR2 SASEGT. The CDR3 spans 14 residues. CDR3 in DNA: TGTGCCAGCAGTGGTCTAGCGGGAACCGGGGAGCTGTTTTTT. Translated: CASSGLAGTGELFF.

This chain uses TRBV6-2 or TRBV6-3 with TRBJ2-1; 13 bases match TRBD2. CDR3 length: 17 residues. From germline, CDR1 is MNHEY and CDR2 SVGEGT. With 4 bases clipped from V and 3 bases from J, the junction kept 6 bases outside the gene matches. The CDR3 DNA reads as TGTGCCAGCAGTTTAACTAGCGGGAGGGCGGTCTACAATGAGCAGTTCTTC. It encodes CASSLTSGRAVYNEQFF.

The CDR3 nucleotides read TGTGCCAGCAGGAGATTACTACTCATGAATGAGCAGTTCTTC. Amino acid sequence: CASRRLLLMNEQFF. The chain employs TRBV5-5 and TRBJ2-1; the D is unclear. The CDR3 loop spans 14 amino acids. Germline values: CDR1 SGHKS, CDR2 YYEKEE (reference sequence). V was clipped by 5 bases and J by 7 bases, with 16 bases between them.

The genes are TRBV4-1 and TRBJ2-1, with 13 positions matching TRBD2. CDR1 MGHRA and CDR2 YSYEKL come from the germline V gene. CDR3 length: 21 amino acids. Unmatched junction bases numbered 11, after V lost 0 bases and J lost 0 bases. This CDR3 is CASSQERPGLAGQSSYNEQFF. CDR3 bases: TGCGCCAGCAGCCAAGAGAGGCCGGGACTAGCGGGACAGAGCTCCTACAATGAGCAGTTCTTC.

This clonotype was found a few times. The gene calls are TRBV7-2 and TRBJ2-5; tentatively, D is TRBD2 (5 bases). The CDR3 totals 14 residues. Per the germline V gene, CDR1 is SGHTA and CDR2 is FQGNSA. V shed 2 bases and J shed 5 bases, with 12 bases lying between them. CDR3 loop: CASSLFSSYETQYF. CDR3 nucleotides: TGTGCCAGCAGCTTATTTTCTAGCTATGAGACCCAGTACTTC.

The V gene is TRBV7-6, the J gene TRBJ2-7; D remains ambiguous. There are 12 residues in the CDR3. With 5 bases removed from V and 2 bases from J, the gap between germline ends came to 7 bases. Per the germline V gene, CDR1 is SGHVS and CDR2 is FNYEAQ. This CDR3 is CASSTVPYEQYF. CDR3 DNA sequence: TGTGCCAGCAGCACAGTCCCCTACGAGCAGTACTTC.

This clonotype was seen ten or more times. The J gene is TRBJ1-1, the V gene TRBV20-1, with 7 nucleotides matching TRBD1. The ends lost 3 bases at V and 2 bases at J; junction bases unmatched: 12. This CDR3 contains 16 residues. Germline V lookup: CDR1 DFQATT, CDR2 SNEGSKA (reference sequence). CDR3 amino acids: CSARYKYRGANTEAFF. The CDR3 bases are TGCAGTGCTAGGTACAAATACAGGGGCGCTAACACTGAAGCTTTCTTT.

The chain is built from TRBV24-1 and TRBJ2-7, with a weak D call TRBD1 (6 bases). The CDR3 has 11 residues. The germline CDR1 and CDR2 sequences are KGHDR and SFDVKD. Trimming shortened V by 4 bases and J by 7 bases, and 7 bases separated the two germline ends. DNA for the CDR3: TGTGCCACCAGTGAGGGGACAGAGCAGTACTTC. Residues: CATSEGTEQYF.

The chain combines TRBV12-5 with TRBJ2-3; 8 nucleotides agree with TRBD2. V shed 4 bases and J 6 bases; nucleotides not matched to a gene: 6. Germline lookup yields CDR1 LGHNT and CDR2 FRNRAP. The CDR3 spans 14 residues. Written as DNA, the CDR3 is TGTGCTAGTGGTTGGGCGGGAGGCGGTGATACGCAGTATTTT. Amino acid sequence: CASGWAGGGDTQYF.

This clonotype came up many times. The chain has TRBV29-1 and TRBJ2-1; D gene ambiguous. CDR3 length: 13 residues. In germline, CDR1 is SQVTM, CDR2 ANQGSEA. Trimming took off 7 bases at V and 6 bases at J, with 16 bases between the two ends. CDR3 region: CSATPFSGNEQFF. The CDR3 nucleotides read TGCAGCGCCACGCCTTTTAGTGGCAATGAGCAGTTCTTC.

This clonotype was found a few times. The chain carries TRBV30 and TRBJ2-5; D ambiguous. Germline-derived CDR1 and CDR2 are GTSNPN and SVGIG (reference sequence). Trimming cost V 2 bases and J 1 base, with 20 bases left between them. The CDR3 loop spans 17 amino acids. This chain's CDR3 is CAWSSSFGAQPQETQYF. The DNA for the CDR3 is TGTGCCTGGAGTTCCTCCTTCGGAGCTCAGCCCCAAGAGACCCAGTACTTC.

CDR3 in DNA: TGTGCCAGCTCACCCGTGGACTACCTCCAAAGCAACGAGCAGTACTTC. As protein: CASSPVDYLQSNEQYF. The chain combines TRBV18 with TRBJ2-7; D is perhaps TRBD2 (6 bases). CDR1 is KGHSH, CDR2 LQKENI, per germline. V gave up 3 bases and J gave up 5 bases, with 20 bases separating them. The CDR3 has 16 residues.

V is TRBV5-1 and J is TRBJ2-1; D unresolved. V lost 2 bases, J lost 8 bases, and 8 bases lay in between. Germline values: CDR1 SGHRS, CDR2 YFSETQ. This CDR3 spans 12 amino acids. The CDR3 coding sequence is TGCGCCAGCAGCTTATGGTTGGATGAGCAGTTCTTC. It yields the protein CASSLWLDEQFF.

In this sample, this clonotype turned up a few times. This chain joins TRBV6-2 or TRBV6-3 and TRBJ1-5; D is undetermined. This CDR3 comprises 13 residues. Germline V lookup: CDR1 MNHEY, CDR2 SVGEGT. The ends were cut back, 6 bases at V and 0 bases at J, with 6 bases in the middle. The CDR3 spells CASSVFSNQPQHF. CDR3 coding DNA: TGTGCCAGCAGCGTTTTTAGCAATCAGCCCCAGCATTTT.

CDR3 protein: CASSQERLAVYEQFF. The CDR3 nucleotides read TGCGCCAGCAGCCAAGAAAGGCTAGCGGTCTATGAGCAGTTCTTC. The chain combines TRBV4-3 with TRBJ2-1; 7 bases are shared with TRBD2. V lost 0 bases, J lost 8 bases, and 7 bases stayed unmatched. Germline V gene sequence: CDR1 LGHNA, CDR2 YSLEER. The CDR3 covers 15 residues.

With regard to this clonotype: At one end, the junction sequence differs from germline, possibly due to a read error. The genes are TRBV4-3 and TRBJ2-1; D gene ambiguous. This CDR3 region has 15 residues. Per germline, CDR1 LGHNA and CDR2 YSLEER. Here the CDR3 DNA reads TGCGCCAACAGCCAGTTACTCGGCCCTTACAATGAGCAGTTCTTC. This encodes CANSQLLGPYNEQFF.

On this clonotype: Compared with germline, one end of the junction differs, possibly owing to a read error. J is TRBJ2-7 and V is TRBV28; 8 bases line up with TRBD1. Germline CDR1 reads MDHEN; CDR2 reads SYDVKM. This CDR3 contains 10 residues. The CDR3 DNA sequence: TGTGCCAGCGGTCTTCGGGACAGGTCCTTC. This gives the protein CASGLRDRSF.

V is TRBV11-3 and J is TRBJ2-5; D is possibly TRBD1 (6 bases). CDR3 length: 14 amino acids. CDR1 is SGHNT, CDR2 YENEEA, per germline. V was clipped by 7 bases and J by 5 bases, with 17 bases between them. The CDR3 loop is CASTQRAGDETQYF. CDR3 DNA: TGTGCCAGCACCCAGAGGGCAGGGGACGAGACCCAGTACTTC.

This chain connects TRBV19 to TRBJ2-1, with D perhaps given as TRBD1 or TRBD2 (6 bases each). V lost 5 bases and J lost 3, with 17 bases in between. In germline, CDR1 is LNHDA, CDR2 SQIVND (reference sequence). This CDR3 has 16 residues. The CDR3 sequence: CASSRGLGGNYNEQFF. The DNA for the CDR3 is TGTGCCAGTAGTCGGGGGCTTGGAGGGAACTACAATGAGCAGTTCTTC.

This clonotype was counted only a few times. V and J are TRBV9 and TRBJ2-4; TRBD1 aligns across 11 bases. The CDR3 spans 15 residues. Germline V gives CDR1 SGDLS, CDR2 YYNGEE. V trimming: 4 bases; J trimming: 6 bases; junction bases outside the gene matches: 6. The CDR3: CASSPRTGGINIQYF. The CDR3 DNA reads as TGTGCCAGCAGCCCCCGGACAGGGGGCATAAACATTCAGTACTTC.

This clonotype was counted a few times. The genes are TRBV18 and TRBJ2-6; no clear D. Germline V lookup: CDR1 KGHSH, CDR2 LQKENI. Trimming took off 2 bases at V and 0 bases at J, with 11 bases between the two ends. The CDR3 sequence is 17 residues long. DNA of the CDR3: TGTGCCAGCTCACCATTTATCAAATTCTCTGGGGCCAACGTCCTGACTTTC. Amino acid sequence: CASSPFIKFSGANVLTF.

With regard to this clonotype: One end of the junction fails to match germline, which may point to a read error. CDR3 protein: CGSSYYSVSSGSEGNTIYF. The CDR3 coding sequence is TGTGGCAGCAGTTACTATTCCGTCTCGTCAGGGTCTGAAGGAAACACCATATATTTT. This chain uses TRBV6-5 with TRBJ1-3; D may be TRBD1 (5 bases). This CDR3 region has 19 residues. Per germline, CDR1 MNHEY and CDR2 SVGAGI.

In its sample, this clonotype was seen a few times. The J gene is TRBJ1-2, the V gene TRBV6-2 or TRBV6-3; D unclear. The germline V gene has CDR1 MNHEY and CDR2 SVGEGT. This CDR3 has 11 amino acids. Trimming removed 5 bases from V and 5 bases from J, with 6 bases in between. CDR3 nucleotides: TGTGCCAGCAGTCGCGGATATGGCTACACCTTC. Amino acids: CASSRGYGYTF.

This clonotype was counted only a few times. This chain joins TRBV6-1 and TRBJ1-5, with D uncertain. CDR3 length: 15 amino acids. In germline, CDR1 is MNHNS, CDR2 SASEGT. Trimming stripped 6 bases from V and 3 bases from J, with 15 bases between. The CDR3 loop is CASSPLSGNNQPQHF. In nucleotides, the CDR3 is TGTGCCAGCAGCCCCCTTTCGGGGAACAATCAGCCCCAGCATTTT.

In this sample, this clonotype turned up many times. The chain uses TRBV20-1 and TRBJ2-3; TRBD1 matches at 8 bases. Germline V CDR1 and CDR2: DFQATT, SNEGSKA (reference sequence). V was clipped by 6 bases and J by 3 bases; unmatched bases: 11. The CDR3 is 15 residues long. The chain's CDR3 is CSAPTGDRFTDTQYF. In nucleotides, the CDR3 is TGCAGTGCCCCAACAGGGGACAGGTTTACAGATACGCAGTATTTT.

V gene TRBV20-1 combines with J gene TRBJ2-1; 12 bases agree with TRBD1. Per germline, CDR1 DFQATT and CDR2 SNEGSKA (reference sequence). The ends lost 7 bases at V and 9 bases at J; junction bases unmatched: 7. This CDR3 contains 13 residues. The CDR3 protein is CSGPGQGAFEQFF. The CDR3, as DNA: TGCAGTGGACCGGGACAGGGGGCGTTTGAGCAGTTCTTC.

V is TRBV25-1 and J is TRBJ2-1; D gene ambiguous. The V end lost 2 bases, the J end lost 3 bases, and 8 bases lay between the germline ends. CDR1 is MGHDK and CDR2 is SYGVNS in the germline V gene. The CDR3 has 14 residues. The DNA for the CDR3 is TGTGCCAGCAGTGAACCCCCGGGCTACAATGAGCAGTTCTTC. This codes for CASSEPPGYNEQFF.

This clonotype was detected only a few times. The rearrangement joins TRBV5-6 to TRBJ2-7; either TRBD1 or TRBD2 may supply D (5 bases each). Germline V lookup: CDR1 SGHDT, CDR2 YYEEEE. V was clipped by 4 bases and J by 1 base, with 12 bases between them. The length of the CDR3 is 14 residues. The CDR3 sequence: CASSGAGQSYEQYF. CDR3 DNA: TGTGCCAGCAGCGGGGCGGGCCAGTCCTACGAGCAGTACTTC.

This clonotype has only a few counts. The chain uses TRBV10-3 and TRBJ2-2; 13 bases align to TRBD2. Trimming removed 2 bases from V and 2 bases from J; junction bases left unmatched: 2. The V gene's germline CDR1 is ENHRY and CDR2 SYGVKD. CDR3 length: 17 residues. CDR3 in amino acids: CAISETSGRANTGELFF. The CDR3 region has the DNA TGTGCCATCAGTGAGACTAGCGGGAGGGCTAACACCGGGGAGCTGTTTTTT.

This clonotype was picked up many times. J is TRBJ1-4 and V is TRBV20-1; a weak D match, TRBD1 (6 bases). Germline V gives CDR1 DFQATT, CDR2 SNEGSKA (reference sequence). CDR3 length equals 14 residues. Trimming removed 3 bases at V and 8 bases at J, with 16 bases between. The CDR3 DNA reads TGCAGTGCTAGCCTCGGGACACGGGGGGAAAAACTGTTTTTT. Translation: CSASLGTRGEKLFF.